The rows below give T cell receptor beta chains drawn from one sample of a study of T cell responses to AZD1222 COVID-19 vaccine. The method was immunoSEQ multiplex PCR; TCRdb's version includes in-frame clones alone and lacks a portion of them. In the table there are over 50,000 clones, about 81% of which are singletons. The sequencing here drew on peripheral blood, taken 28 days after the second AZD1222 dose. The receptor set was obtained from an adult who received the AZD1222 COVID-19 vaccine. Both conserved end residues are part of each CDR3. Fields, in order: clone size, D gene, J gene, V gene, CDR3 protein, CDR3 DNA. D genes are given only for firm matches. The size field is filled for only some rows; it gives once, few, many or a size class.

clone size: NA; D gene: NA; J gene: TRBJ2-1; V gene: TRBV5-1; CDR3 protein: CASSLREVSYNEQFF; CDR3 DNA: TGCGCCAGCAGCTTGAGAGAGGTTTCCTACAATGAGCAGTTCTTC
clone size: NA; D gene: TRBD2; J gene: TRBJ2-7; V gene: TRBV19; CDR3 protein: CASSTGTSSYEQYF; CDR3 DNA: TGTGCCAGTAGTACCGGGACTAGCAGTTACGAGCAGTACTTC
clone size: few; D gene: TRBD1; J gene: TRBJ1-2; V gene: TRBV5-4; CDR3 protein: CASSPTGGRGYTF; CDR3 DNA: TGTGCCAGCAGCCCAACAGGGGGACGGGGCTACACCTTC
clone size: NA; D gene: TRBD2; J gene: TRBJ2-7; V gene: TRBV20-1; CDR3 protein: CSASRTGQTSGSGPVWALQQYF; CDR3 DNA: TGCAGTGCTAGTCGTACAGGGCAGACTAGCGGGAGCGGGCCCGTCTGGGCGCTTCAGCAGTACTTC
clone size: NA; D gene: NA; J gene: TRBJ1-3; V gene: TRBV30; CDR3 protein: CAWTNSGNTIYF; CDR3 DNA: TGTGCCTGGACAAACTCTGGAAACACCATATATTTT
clone size: NA; D gene: NA; J gene: TRBJ1-1; V gene: TRBV5-4; CDR3 protein: CASSLVGQANTEAFF; CDR3 DNA: TGTGCCAGCAGCTTGGTTGGACAAGCGAACACTGAAGCTTTCTTT
clone size: NA; D gene: NA; J gene: TRBJ2-1; V gene: TRBV5-4; CDR3 protein: CASSLPSGSYNEQFF; CDR3 DNA: TGTGCCAGCAGCTTGCCTAGTGGCTCCTACAATGAGCAGTTCTTC
clone size: NA; D gene: TRBD2; J gene: TRBJ2-2; V gene: TRBV6-1; CDR3 protein: CASSEGGGRLTGELFF; CDR3 DNA: TGTGCCAGCAGTGAAGGTGGCGGGAGGCTCACCGGGGAGCTGTTTTTT
clone size: NA; D gene: NA; J gene: TRBJ1-4; V gene: TRBV9; CDR3 protein: CASKGPTEEKLFF; CDR3 DNA: TGTGCCAGTAAGGGCCCCACGGAAGAAAAACTGTTTTTT
clone size: NA; D gene: NA; J gene: TRBJ2-6; V gene: TRBV4-2; CDR3 protein: CASSQLRTGANVLTF; CDR3 DNA: TGTGCCAGCAGCCAATTGAGAACTGGGGCCAACGTCCTGACTTTC
clone size: NA; D gene: NA; J gene: TRBJ2-1; V gene: TRBV3-1/TRBV3-2; CDR3 protein: CASSQDWSSYNEQFF; CDR3 DNA: TGTGCCAGCAGCCAAGACTGGAGCTCCTACAATGAGCAGTTCTTC
clone size: NA; D gene: TRBD1; J gene: TRBJ2-7; V gene: TRBV14; CDR3 protein: CASSQARGIPYEQYF; CDR3 DNA: TGTGCCAGCAGCCAAGCCAGGGGGATCCCCTACGAGCAGTACTTC
clone size: NA; D gene: TRBD2; J gene: TRBJ2-5; V gene: TRBV5-4; CDR3 protein: CASSSGLAGGETQYF; CDR3 DNA: TGTGCCAGCAGCTCGGGACTAGCGGGGGGGGAGACCCAGTACTTC
clone size: NA; D gene: TRBD2; J gene: TRBJ2-1; V gene: TRBV18; CDR3 protein: CASSLVGTTNNEQFF; CDR3 DNA: TGTGCCAGCTCCCTTGTAGGGACTACAAACAATGAGCAGTTCTTC
clone size: NA; D gene: NA; J gene: TRBJ2-1; V gene: TRBV3-1/TRBV3-2; CDR3 protein: CASSQTAGSSYNEQFF; CDR3 DNA: TGTGCCAGCAGCCAGACAGCCGGGAGCTCCTACAATGAGCAGTTCTTC
clone size: NA; D gene: TRBD1; J gene: TRBJ1-5; V gene: TRBV6-1; CDR3 protein: CASSEGQANQPQHF; CDR3 DNA: TGTGCCAGCAGTGAGGGACAGGCGAATCAGCCCCAGCATTTT
clone size: NA; D gene: NA; J gene: TRBJ2-5; V gene: TRBV3-1/TRBV3-2; CDR3 protein: CASSLQVGETQYF; CDR3 DNA: TGTGCCAGCAGCCTCCAGGTCGGGGAGACCCAGTACTTC
clone size: medium-sized; D gene: NA; J gene: TRBJ1-3; V gene: TRBV28; CDR3 protein: CASSLGNSGNTIYF; CDR3 DNA: TGTGCCAGCAGTTTGGGGAACTCTGGAAACACCATATATTTT
clone size: NA; D gene: NA; J gene: TRBJ2-7; V gene: TRBV28; CDR3 protein: CASSFAGPSSYEQYF; CDR3 DNA: TGTGCCAGCAGTTTTGCCGGGCCGAGCTCCTACGAGCAGTACTTC
clone size: NA; D gene: NA; J gene: TRBJ2-3; V gene: TRBV3-1/TRBV3-2; CDR3 protein: CASSQGLKDTQYF; CDR3 DNA: TGTGCCAGCAGCCAGGGACTGAAAGATACGCAGTATTTT
clone size: NA; D gene: TRBD1; J gene: TRBJ1-2; V gene: TRBV5-6; CDR3 protein: CASSLGTGLYGYTF; CDR3 DNA: TGTGCCAGCAGCCTGGGGACAGGGCTCTATGGCTACACCTTC
clone size: NA; D gene: TRBD2; J gene: TRBJ2-7; V gene: TRBV7-2; CDR3 protein: CASSLGGSGISYEQYF; CDR3 DNA: TGTGCCAGCAGCTTAGGGGGCAGCGGGATCTCCTACGAGCAGTACTTC
clone size: NA; D gene: NA; J gene: TRBJ2-7; V gene: TRBV28; CDR3 protein: CASSRRGGGSYEQYF; CDR3 DNA: TGTGCCAGCAGTCGCAGGGGGGGCGGGAGTTACGAGCAGTACTTC
clone size: NA; D gene: NA; J gene: TRBJ2-7; V gene: TRBV20-1; CDR3 protein: CSASDIANEQYF; CDR3 DNA: TGCAGTGCTAGTGACATAGCGAACGAGCAGTACTTC
clone size: NA; D gene: NA; J gene: TRBJ2-5; V gene: TRBV28; CDR3 protein: CASSLVGLPETQYF; CDR3 DNA: TGTGCCAGCAGTTTGGTCGGACTCCCAGAGACCCAGTACTTC
clone size: once; D gene: NA; J gene: TRBJ1-3; V gene: TRBV30; CDR3 protein: CAWSPGRSTTIYF; CDR3 DNA: TGTGCCTGGAGCCCGGGACGGTCAACCACCATATATTTT
clone size: NA; D gene: NA; J gene: TRBJ1-3; V gene: TRBV10-3; CDR3 protein: CAIMGGGGNTIYF; CDR3 DNA: TGTGCCATCATGGGGGGCGGTGGAAACACCATATATTTT
clone size: NA; D gene: TRBD1; J gene: TRBJ2-7; V gene: TRBV11-2; CDR3 protein: CASSWGQGAYEQYF; CDR3 DNA: TGTGCCAGCAGCTGGGGCCAGGGGGCCTACGAGCAGTACTTC
clone size: NA; D gene: NA; J gene: TRBJ2-1; V gene: TRBV7-2; CDR3 protein: CASSLVASEGDEQFF; CDR3 DNA: TGTGCCAGCAGCTTAGTGGCTAGCGAGGGGGATGAGCAGTTCTTC
clone size: NA; D gene: TRBD2; J gene: TRBJ2-1; V gene: TRBV19; CDR3 protein: CASREREKQFF; CDR3 DNA: TGTGCCAGCAGAGAGCGGGAGAAGCAGTTCTTC
clone size: NA; D gene: NA; J gene: TRBJ1-4; V gene: TRBV4-3; CDR3 protein: CASSQGGGLPREKLFF; CDR3 DNA: TGCGCCAGCAGCCAAGGTGGAGGACTCCCTAGGGAAAAACTGTTTTTT
clone size: NA; D gene: NA; J gene: TRBJ2-7; V gene: TRBV14; CDR3 protein: CASSQSSYEQYF; CDR3 DNA: TGTGCCAGCAGCCAATCGAGCTACGAGCAGTACTTC
clone size: NA; D gene: NA; J gene: TRBJ2-7; V gene: TRBV7-9; CDR3 protein: CASGHKGGSYEQYF; CDR3 DNA: TGTGCCAGCGGACACAAAGGAGGCTCCTACGAGCAGTACTTC